This TCR beta chain comes out of a study of T cell repertoires in cytomegalovirus infection. Study at large: Both CMV infection and a matching HLA type were indicated by public TCR beta signatures. Study observations and caveats: Carriers of CMV plus the relevant HLA were identified by cumulative public TCR beta family frequency. Across the ex vivo response, the dominant clonotypes were HLA-C-restricted CMV-specific TCR beta clonotypes.

This clonotype has a single count. The antigen is not known. In TCRdb, the reads were re-called with MiXCR into one record per CDR3 protein. The sample lists fewer than 1,000,000 distinct CDR3 sequences, roughly 31% occurring once. The receptor's source is a human donor in good health (CMV status not recorded). Some clones in this sample may be carry-over from other donors' samples. The material sequenced was cultured CD8+ T cells from PBMCs, taken from culture after CMV antigen stimulation.

The DNA of the CDR3 is TGTGCCAGCAGTCCTACGAGACAATCTCTTAGGGGGGAGACCCAGTACTTC. Translation: CASSPTRQSLRGETQYF. This chain joins TRBV2 and TRBJ2-5, with D perhaps matching TRBD1 (6 bases). Trimming cost V 5 bases and J 5 bases, with 24 bases left between them. Per germline, CDR1 SNHLY and CDR2 FYNNEI. The CDR3 loop spans 17 amino acids.